Listed here are 18 T cell receptor beta chains from one sample, sequenced in a study of technical replicates of blood from a handful of donors. Some clones are missing from TCRdb's copy, which holds only in-frame ones; the method was immunoSEQ multiplex PCR. Here the sample spans 74,000 or so clones, about 96% being singletons. The sample consisted of T cells isolated from PBMCs. The receptors shown here come from a human donor in good health.

The sample holds a few counts of this clone. The chain links TRBV2 to TRBJ1-6; no reliable D call. V lost 1 base and J lost 9, with 13 bases in between. CDR1 and CDR2 from the germline V gene are SNHLY and FYNNEI. This CDR3 contains 15 residues. CDR3 residues: CASSEDRLGGSPLHF. The CDR3 DNA follows: TGTGCCAGCAGTGAAGACCGCTTGGGAGGTTCACCCCTCCACTTT.

For the CDR3, the DNA is TGTGCCAGCAGTCCCGGTACGACAGGGGGTTTGGTGACCCAGTACTTC. Its protein product is CASSPGTTGGLVTQYF. This chain joins TRBV28 and TRBJ2-5; 9 bases align to TRBD1. Germline CDR1 and CDR2: MDHEN and SYDVKM. After removal of 5 bases from V and 7 bases from J, the junction contained 14 bases not matched to a gene. The CDR3 totals 16 residues.

This chain connects TRBV9 to TRBJ1-3, with TRBD1 matching 7 bases. CDR1 is SGDLS, CDR2 YYNGEE, per germline. J lost 1 base, V lost 4 bases, and 5 bases had no gene match. The CDR3 runs 15 residues. The CDR3 sequence is CASSPWDSSGNTIYF. In nucleotides, the CDR3 is TGTGCCAGCAGCCCCTGGGACAGTTCTGGAAACACCATATATTTT.

The CDR3 is CSATRGDEQYF. CDR3 in DNA: TGCAGTGCTACCCGGGGAGACGAGCAGTACTTC. V usage is TRBV20-1 and J usage is TRBJ2-7; weak D call: TRBD2 (5 bases). Germline loops: CDR1 DFQATT, CDR2 SNEGSKA (reference sequence). V was clipped by 4 bases and J by 5 bases, with 9 bases between them. The CDR3 length is 11 residues.

This clone has only one observation. The chain employs TRBV5-6 and TRBJ2-5; 7 bases are shared with TRBD2. This CDR3 region has 16 residues. J lost 5 bases, V lost 0 bases, and 10 bases had no gene match. The germline gives CDR1 SGHDT, CDR2 YYEEEE. CDR3 DNA sequence: TGTGCCAGCAGCTTGGTGGGGGGGGACTCACTCGAGACCCAGTACTTC. Residues: CASSLVGGDSLETQYF.

The chain carries TRBV10-3 and TRBJ1-6; 10 bases are a match to TRBD1. The V gene end was trimmed by 10 bases and the J gene end by 5 bases; junction bases not matched to a gene: 2. Germline-derived CDR1 and CDR2 are ENHRY and SYGVKD. This CDR3 comprises 13 residues. The CDR3 is CATGQGDNSPLHF. CDR3 sequence (DNA): TGTGCCACCGGACAGGGGGATAATTCACCCCTCCACTTT.

Regarding this clone: Compared with germline, one end of the junction differs, possibly owing to a read error. The V and J genes are TRBV6-1 and TRBJ2-7; D unclear. Germline CDR1 reads MNHNS; CDR2 reads SASEGT. The CDR3 length is 14 residues. CDR3 in DNA: TGTGCCAGCAGTGAACCCCTCCCTATCTACCAGCAGTACTTC. Protein: CASSEPLPIYQQYF.

The V gene is TRBV4-1, the J gene TRBJ2-3, with TRBD2 matching 9 bases. V was pared by 0 bases and J by 3 bases, with 4 bases of the junction left unmatched. CDR3 size: 16 residues. Germline CDR1 MGHRA, CDR2 YSYEKL. For the CDR3, the DNA is TGCGCCAGCAGCCAAGAGGTTAGCGGGAGTACAGATACGCAGTATTTT. This translates into CASSQEVSGSTDTQYF.

The rearrangement joins TRBV6-5 to TRBJ2-4; D is unclear. CDR3 length equals 14 residues. Germline lookup yields CDR1 MNHEY and CDR2 SVGAGI. The V end was cut by 8 bases, the J end by 6 bases, with 17 bases between. The CDR3 loop is CASGQSAGLNIQYF. The CDR3 DNA reads TGTGCCAGCGGCCAGTCGGCAGGCCTAAACATTCAGTACTTC.

Written as DNA, the CDR3 is TGTGCCAGCAGACACTGGGGGGGTGGCGAGCAGTACTTC. Protein sequence: CASRHWGGGEQYF. V and J are TRBV5-6 and TRBJ2-7; 7 bases align to TRBD2. V shed 5 bases and J 6 bases; nucleotides not matched to a gene: 8. The CDR3 loop spans 13 amino acids. The germline CDR1 and CDR2 sequences are SGHDT and YYEEEE. The full variable domain, in which reference TRBV5-6 and TRBJ2-7 provide the parts outside the CDR3, is DAGVTQSPTHLIKTRGQQVTLRCSPKSGHDTVSWYQQALGQGPQFIFQYYEEEERQRGNFPDRFSGHQFPNYSSELNVNALLLGDSALYLCASRHWGGGEQYFGPGTRLTVT.

The chain combines TRBV10-2 with TRBJ1-3; 7 positions agree with TRBD1. The CDR3 sequence is 13 residues long. Germline trimming cut 5 bases from V and 4 bases from J; bases unmatched to any gene: 2. Germline V CDR1 and CDR2: WSHSY, SAAADI. The CDR3 nucleotides read TGCGCCAGCAGTAGGGGGCTAGGAAACACCATATATTTT. Protein sequence: CASSRGLGNTIYF.

V gene TRBV21-1 combines with J gene TRBJ1-5; no check of the table's D call, TRBD1, against the DNA was made. TRBV21-1 is a pseudogene segment. The CDR3 is 18 amino acids. The DNA of the CDR3 is TGTGCCAGCAGCAAAGGGTCCCGGGACACAGTGGGCAATCAGCCCCAGCATTTT. Its translation is CASSKGSRDTVGNQPQHF.

The gene calls are TRBV28 and TRBJ2-1; the match to TRBD2 covers 10 bases. The trim removed 4 bases at V and 6 bases at J, leaving 3 bases unmatched. The CDR3 is made up of 14 amino acids. Germline CDR1 MDHEN, CDR2 SYDVKM. In DNA form, the CDR3 reads TGTGCCAGCAGTTCTAGCGGGGGTAGCAATGAGCAGTTCTTC. Translation gives CASSSSGGSNEQFF.

This clone has a single count. As DNA, the CDR3 is TGTGCCAGCAGTTATCACTACGAGCAGTACTTC. Protein sequence: CASSYHYEQYF. The chain has TRBV6-5 and TRBJ2-7; D is ambiguous. CDR3 size: 11 residues. Germline values: CDR1 MNHEY, CDR2 SVGAGI. V lost 3 bases, J lost 3 bases, and 3 bases lay in between.

The rearrangement uses TRBV6-5 and TRBJ1-2, with a possible D match to TRBD1 (5 bases). The CDR3 covers 15 residues. In germline, CDR1 is MNHEY, CDR2 SVGAGI. The V end was cut by 5 bases, the J end by 4 bases, with 17 bases between. The CDR3 protein is CASSPHDRVIYGYTF. CDR3 DNA sequence: TGTGCCAGCAGTCCCCACGACAGAGTTATCTATGGCTACACCTTC.

The rearrangement links TRBV28 to TRBJ2-7; 10 bases align to TRBD1. This CDR3 is built from 13 residues. Trimming took 6 bases from V and 2 from J; bases not matched to a gene: 1. Germline-derived CDR1 and CDR2 are MDHEN and SYDVKM. The CDR3 coding sequence is TGTGCCAGCAGGGACAGGGGGACCTACGAGCAGTACTTC. As protein: CASRDRGTYEQYF.

This sequence joins TRBV29-1 and TRBJ2-3; 7 bases align to TRBD2. V shed 4 bases, J shed 0 bases, and the junction held 7 bases outside the gene matches. CDR3 length equals 15 residues. The germline V gene encodes CDR1 SQVTM and CDR2 ANQGSEA. CDR3 amino acids: CSVGRTSFSTDTQYF. The CDR3 region has the DNA TGCAGCGTTGGGCGGACTAGTTTCAGCACAGATACGCAGTATTTT.

The V gene is TRBV28, the J gene TRBJ1-2; 7 bases map to TRBD1. The CDR3 totals 15 residues. Germline assignment: CDR1 MDHEN and CDR2 SYDVKM. V shed 5 bases, J shed 5 bases, and the junction held 11 bases outside the gene matches. CDR3 coding DNA: TGTGCCAGCAGTCTAGGGACAGCCCCACTTTATGGCTACACCTTC. Protein product: CASSLGTAPLYGYTF.